This entry features one T cell receptor (beta chain) sequence. This same CDR3 is encoded by further DNA sequences in the sample. The entry originates in a study of blood T cell repertoires in COVID-19. Study-level information: COVID-19 samples from acute and convalescent phases originated in the United States, Italy and Spain. PBMCs, B-cell-depleted T cells, or T cells were the source of the cDNA or gDNA that made up the material.

CDR1 SGHRS and CDR2 YFSETQ come from the germline V gene. This CDR3 has 14 amino acids. The V and J ends lost 2 bases and 2 bases, in that order; junction bases with no gene match: 3. Per the original data handling: Quantification of nucleated cells was approximated via reference gene primer amplification. This table comes from immunoSEQ multiplex PCR, and its TCRdb copy is limited to in-frame clones, with some not included. V and J calls plus clone size are reproduced from that table; the DNA served to infer D and trimming. This table holds 200,000 or so clones, 65% to 90% found once. The V gene is TRBV5-1, the J gene TRBJ1-2; 7 bases map to TRBD1. The receptor comes from an elderly man with acute or convalescent COVID-19. Sequenced: peripheral blood. In DNA form, the CDR3 reads TGCGCCAGCAGCTTCGGGACAGCCAACTATGGCTACACCTTC. Its protein product is CASSFGTANYGYTF.